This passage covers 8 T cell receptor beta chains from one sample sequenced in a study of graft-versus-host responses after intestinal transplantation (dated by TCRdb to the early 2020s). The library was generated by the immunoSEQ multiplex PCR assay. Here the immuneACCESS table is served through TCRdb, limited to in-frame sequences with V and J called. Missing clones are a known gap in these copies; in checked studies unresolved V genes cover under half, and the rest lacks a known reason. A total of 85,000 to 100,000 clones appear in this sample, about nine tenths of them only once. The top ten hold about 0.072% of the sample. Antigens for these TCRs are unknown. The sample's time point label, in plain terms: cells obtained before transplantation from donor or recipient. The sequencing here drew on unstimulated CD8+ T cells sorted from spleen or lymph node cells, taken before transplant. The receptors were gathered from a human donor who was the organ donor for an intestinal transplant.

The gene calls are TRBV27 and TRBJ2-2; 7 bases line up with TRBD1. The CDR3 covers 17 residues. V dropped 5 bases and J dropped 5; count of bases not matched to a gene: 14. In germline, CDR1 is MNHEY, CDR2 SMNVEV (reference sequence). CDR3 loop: CASSKKLRQGRTGELFF. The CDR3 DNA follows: TGTGCCAGCAGTAAAAAACTCCGACAGGGAAGGACCGGGGAGCTGTTTTTT.

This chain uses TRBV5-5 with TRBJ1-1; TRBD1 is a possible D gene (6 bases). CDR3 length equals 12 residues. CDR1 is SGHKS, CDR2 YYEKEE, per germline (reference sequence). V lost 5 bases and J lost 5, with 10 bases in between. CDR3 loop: CASSSDRTEAFF. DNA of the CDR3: TGTGCCAGCAGTTCCGACAGGACTGAAGCTTTCTTT.

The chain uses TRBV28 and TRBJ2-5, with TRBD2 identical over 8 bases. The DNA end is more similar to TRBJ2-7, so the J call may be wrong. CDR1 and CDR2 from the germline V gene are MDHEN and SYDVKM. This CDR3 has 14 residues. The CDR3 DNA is TGTGCCAGCAGTTTTCCACTAGCGGCTTACGAGCAGTACTTC. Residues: CASSFPLAAYEQYF.

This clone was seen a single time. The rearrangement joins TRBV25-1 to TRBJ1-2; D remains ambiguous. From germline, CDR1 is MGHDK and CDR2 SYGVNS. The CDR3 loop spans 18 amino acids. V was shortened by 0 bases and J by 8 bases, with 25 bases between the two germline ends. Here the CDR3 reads CASSEYITPAGRILGYTF. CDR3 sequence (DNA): TGTGCCAGCAGTGAATATATTACGCCAGCGGGAAGGATCCTGGGCTACACCTTC.

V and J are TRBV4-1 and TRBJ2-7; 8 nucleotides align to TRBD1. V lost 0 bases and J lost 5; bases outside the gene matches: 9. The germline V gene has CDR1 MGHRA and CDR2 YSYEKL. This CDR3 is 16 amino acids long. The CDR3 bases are TGCGCCAGCAGCCAAGATTGGACAGGGAAGTCCCACGAGCAGTACTTC. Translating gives CASSQDWTGKSHEQYF.

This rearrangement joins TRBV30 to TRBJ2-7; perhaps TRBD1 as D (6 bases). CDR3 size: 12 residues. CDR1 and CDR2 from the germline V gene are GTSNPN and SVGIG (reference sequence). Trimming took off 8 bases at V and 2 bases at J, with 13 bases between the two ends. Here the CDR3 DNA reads TGTGCCAGCACAGGGAAAACCTACGAGCAGTACTTC. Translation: CASTGKTYEQYF.

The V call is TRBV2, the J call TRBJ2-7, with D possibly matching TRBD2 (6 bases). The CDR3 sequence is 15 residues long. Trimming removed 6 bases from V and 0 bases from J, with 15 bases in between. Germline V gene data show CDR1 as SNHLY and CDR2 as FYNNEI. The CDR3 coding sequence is TGTGCCAGCAGAGGGAGGACATACCTCTCCTACGAGCAGTACTTC. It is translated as CASRGRTYLSYEQYF.

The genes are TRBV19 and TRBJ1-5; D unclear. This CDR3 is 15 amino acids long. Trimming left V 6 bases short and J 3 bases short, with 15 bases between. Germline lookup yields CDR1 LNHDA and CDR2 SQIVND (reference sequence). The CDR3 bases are TGTGCCAGTAGAGGTGAGGTGGTTTACAATCAGCCCCAGCATTTT. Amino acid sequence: CASRGEVVYNQPQHF.